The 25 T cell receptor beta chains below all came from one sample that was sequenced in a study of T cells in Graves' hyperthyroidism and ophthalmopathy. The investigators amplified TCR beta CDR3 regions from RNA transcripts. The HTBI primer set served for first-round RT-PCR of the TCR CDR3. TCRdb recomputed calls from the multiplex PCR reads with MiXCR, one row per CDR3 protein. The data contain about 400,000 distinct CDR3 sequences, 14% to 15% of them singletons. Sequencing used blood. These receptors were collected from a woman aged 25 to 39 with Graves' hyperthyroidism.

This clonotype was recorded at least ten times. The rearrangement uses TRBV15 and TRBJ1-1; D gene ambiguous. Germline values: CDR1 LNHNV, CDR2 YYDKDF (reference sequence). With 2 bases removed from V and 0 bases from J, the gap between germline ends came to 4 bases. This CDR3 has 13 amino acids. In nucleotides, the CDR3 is TGTGCCACCAGCAGACAGATGAACACTGAAGCTTTCTTT. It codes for CATSRQMNTEAFF.

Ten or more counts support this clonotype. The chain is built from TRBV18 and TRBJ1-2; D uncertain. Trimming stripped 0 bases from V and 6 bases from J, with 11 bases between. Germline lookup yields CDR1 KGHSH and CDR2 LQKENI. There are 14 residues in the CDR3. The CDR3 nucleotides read TGTGCCAGCTCACCACCGATGGGAGGCGATGGCTACACCTTC. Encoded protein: CASSPPMGGDGYTF.

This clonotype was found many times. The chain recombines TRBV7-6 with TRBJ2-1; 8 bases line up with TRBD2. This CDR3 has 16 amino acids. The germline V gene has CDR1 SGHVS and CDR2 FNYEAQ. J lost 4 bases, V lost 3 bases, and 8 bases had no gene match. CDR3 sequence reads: CASSLMAGGKYNEQFF. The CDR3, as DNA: TGTGCCAGCAGCTTGATGGCGGGAGGAAAATACAATGAGCAGTTCTTC.

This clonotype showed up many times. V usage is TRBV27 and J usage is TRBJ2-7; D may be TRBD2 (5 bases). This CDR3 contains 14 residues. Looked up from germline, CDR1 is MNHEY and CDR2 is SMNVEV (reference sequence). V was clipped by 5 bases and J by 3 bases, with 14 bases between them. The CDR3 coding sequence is TGTGCCAGCAGTCCCGAGGGCGGGTTCTACGAGCAGTACTTC. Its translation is CASSPEGGFYEQYF.

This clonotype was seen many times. The CDR3 DNA follows: TGTGCCAGCAGCGGCAGGGCCGGGCAGCCCCAGCATTTT. Translated: CASSGRAGQPQHF. The chain employs TRBV12-3 or TRBV12-4 and TRBJ1-5, with D tentatively TRBD1 (5 bases). There are 13 residues in the CDR3. V was cut by 6 bases and J by 7 bases, with 13 bases left in between.

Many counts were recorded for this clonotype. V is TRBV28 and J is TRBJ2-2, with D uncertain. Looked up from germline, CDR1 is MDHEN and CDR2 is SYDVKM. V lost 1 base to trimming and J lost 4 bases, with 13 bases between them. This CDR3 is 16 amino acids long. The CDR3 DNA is TGTGCCAGCAGTTTATCTGGTCTAGTGGGCACCGGGGAGCTGTTTTTT. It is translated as CASSLSGLVGTGELFF.

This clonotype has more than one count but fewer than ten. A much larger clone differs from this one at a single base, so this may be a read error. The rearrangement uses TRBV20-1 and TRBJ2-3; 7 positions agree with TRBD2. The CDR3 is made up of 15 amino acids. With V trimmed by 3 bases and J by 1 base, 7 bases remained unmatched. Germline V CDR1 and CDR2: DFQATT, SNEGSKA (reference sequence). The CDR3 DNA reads TGCAGTGCTAGTCCGGGACGGGGGGGCACAGATACGCAGTATTTT. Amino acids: CSASPGRGGTDTQYF.

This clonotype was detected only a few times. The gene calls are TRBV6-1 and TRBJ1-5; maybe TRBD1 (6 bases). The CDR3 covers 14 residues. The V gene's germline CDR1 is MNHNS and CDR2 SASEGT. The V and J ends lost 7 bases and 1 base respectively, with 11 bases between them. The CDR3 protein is CASNDRLSNQPQHF. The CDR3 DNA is TGTGCCAGCAATGACAGGTTAAGCAATCAGCCCCAGCATTTT.

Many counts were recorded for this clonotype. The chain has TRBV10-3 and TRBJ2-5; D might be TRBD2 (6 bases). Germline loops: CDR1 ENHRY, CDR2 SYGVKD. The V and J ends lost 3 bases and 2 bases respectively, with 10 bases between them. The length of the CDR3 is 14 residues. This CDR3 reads CAISEISGQETQYF. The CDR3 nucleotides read TGTGCCATCAGTGAAATTAGCGGACAAGAGACCCAGTACTTC.

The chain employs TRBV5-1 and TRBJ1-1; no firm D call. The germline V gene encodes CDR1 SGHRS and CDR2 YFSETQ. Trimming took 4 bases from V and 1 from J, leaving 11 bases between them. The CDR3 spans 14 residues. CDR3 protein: CASSGMTPNTEAFF. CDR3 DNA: TGCGCCAGCAGCGGAATGACACCGAACACTGAAGCTTTCTTT.

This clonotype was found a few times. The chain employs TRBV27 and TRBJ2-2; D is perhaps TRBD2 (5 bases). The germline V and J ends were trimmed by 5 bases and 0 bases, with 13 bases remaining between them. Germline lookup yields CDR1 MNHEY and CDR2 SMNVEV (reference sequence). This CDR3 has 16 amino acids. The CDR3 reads CASSPRLRTNTGELFF. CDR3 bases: TGTGCCAGCAGTCCCCGACTAAGAACGAACACCGGGGAGCTGTTTTTT.

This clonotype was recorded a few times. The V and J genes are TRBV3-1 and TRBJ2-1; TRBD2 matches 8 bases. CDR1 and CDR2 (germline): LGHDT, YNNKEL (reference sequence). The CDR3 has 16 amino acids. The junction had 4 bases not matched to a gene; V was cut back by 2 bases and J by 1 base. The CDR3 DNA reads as TGTGCCAGCAGCCAAAGGGGCGGGAGGTCCTACAATGAGCAGTTCTTC. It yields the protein CASSQRGGRSYNEQFF.

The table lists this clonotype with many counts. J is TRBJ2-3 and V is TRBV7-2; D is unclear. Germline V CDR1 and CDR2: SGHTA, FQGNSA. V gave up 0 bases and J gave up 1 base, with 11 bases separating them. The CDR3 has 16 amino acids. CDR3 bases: TGTGCCAGCAGCTTAGCAGTTTCTCCCCGCACAGATACGCAGTATTTT. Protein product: CASSLAVSPRTDTQYF.

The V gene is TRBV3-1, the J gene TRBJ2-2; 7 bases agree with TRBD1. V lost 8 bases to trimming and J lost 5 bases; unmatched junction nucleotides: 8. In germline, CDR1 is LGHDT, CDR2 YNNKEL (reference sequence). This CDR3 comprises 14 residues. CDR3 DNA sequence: TGTGCCAGCTGCAGACAGGGAGAGACCGGGGAGCTGTTTTTT. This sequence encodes CASCRQGETGELFF. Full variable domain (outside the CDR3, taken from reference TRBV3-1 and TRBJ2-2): DTAVSQTPKYLVTQMGNDKSIKCEQNLGHDTMYWYKQDSKKFLKIMFSYNNKELIINETVPNRFSPKSPDKAHLNLHINSLELGDSAVYFCASCRQGETGELFFGEGSRLTVL.

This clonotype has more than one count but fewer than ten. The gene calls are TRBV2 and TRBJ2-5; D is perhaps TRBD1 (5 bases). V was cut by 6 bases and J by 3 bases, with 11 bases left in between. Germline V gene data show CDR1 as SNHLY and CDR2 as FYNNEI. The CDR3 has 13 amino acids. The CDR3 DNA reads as TGTGCCAGCAGGGCCCAGGGAAAAGAGACCCAGTACTTC. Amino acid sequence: CASRAQGKETQYF.

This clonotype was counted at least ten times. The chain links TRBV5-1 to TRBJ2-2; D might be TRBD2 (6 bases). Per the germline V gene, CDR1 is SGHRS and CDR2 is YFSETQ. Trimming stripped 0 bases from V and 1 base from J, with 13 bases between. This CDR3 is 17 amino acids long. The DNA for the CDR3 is TGCGCCAGCAGCTTGGCCGGGGGTAGCGGGAACACCGGGGAGCTGTTTTTT. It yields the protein CASSLAGGSGNTGELFF.

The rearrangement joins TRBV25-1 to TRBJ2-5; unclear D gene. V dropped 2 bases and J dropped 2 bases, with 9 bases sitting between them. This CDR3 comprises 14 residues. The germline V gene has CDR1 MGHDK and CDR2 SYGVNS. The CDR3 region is CASSENVAQETQYF. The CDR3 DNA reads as TGTGCCAGCAGTGAAAACGTCGCTCAAGAGACCCAGTACTTC.

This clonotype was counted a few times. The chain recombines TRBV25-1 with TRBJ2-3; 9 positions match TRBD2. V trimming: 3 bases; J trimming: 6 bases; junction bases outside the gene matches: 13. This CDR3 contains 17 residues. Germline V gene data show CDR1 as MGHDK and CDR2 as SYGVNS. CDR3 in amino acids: CASSDGGLATLSDTQYF. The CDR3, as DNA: TGTGCCAGCAGTGACGGGGGACTAGCTACCTTAAGCGATACGCAGTATTTT.

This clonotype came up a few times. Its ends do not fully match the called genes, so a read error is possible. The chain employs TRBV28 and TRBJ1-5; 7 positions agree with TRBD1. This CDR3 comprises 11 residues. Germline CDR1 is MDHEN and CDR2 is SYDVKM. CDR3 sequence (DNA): TGTGCCAGCAGGACTAGGGACAGCTTGAATTTT. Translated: CASRTRDSLNF.

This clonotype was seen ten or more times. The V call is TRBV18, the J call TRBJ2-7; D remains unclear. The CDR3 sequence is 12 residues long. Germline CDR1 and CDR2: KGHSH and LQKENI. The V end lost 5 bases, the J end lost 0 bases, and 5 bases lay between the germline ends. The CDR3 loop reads CASSESSYEQYF. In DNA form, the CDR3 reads TGTGCCAGCTCAGAGAGCTCCTACGAGCAGTACTTC.

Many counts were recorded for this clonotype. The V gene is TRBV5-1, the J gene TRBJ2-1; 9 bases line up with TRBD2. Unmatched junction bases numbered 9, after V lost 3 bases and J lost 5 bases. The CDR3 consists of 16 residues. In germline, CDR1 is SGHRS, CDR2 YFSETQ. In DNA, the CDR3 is TGCGCCAGCAGCTCCCCCGGGACTAGCCCGAACAATGAGCAGTTCTTC. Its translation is CASSSPGTSPNNEQFF.

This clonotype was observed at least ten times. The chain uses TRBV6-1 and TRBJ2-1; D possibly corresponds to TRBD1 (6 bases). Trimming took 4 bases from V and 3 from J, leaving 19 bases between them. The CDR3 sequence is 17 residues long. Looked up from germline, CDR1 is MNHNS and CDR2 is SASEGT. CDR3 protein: CASSGLPEGGDYNEQFF. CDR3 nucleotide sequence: TGTGCCAGCAGTGGTCTACCGGAAGGGGGAGACTACAATGAGCAGTTCTTC.

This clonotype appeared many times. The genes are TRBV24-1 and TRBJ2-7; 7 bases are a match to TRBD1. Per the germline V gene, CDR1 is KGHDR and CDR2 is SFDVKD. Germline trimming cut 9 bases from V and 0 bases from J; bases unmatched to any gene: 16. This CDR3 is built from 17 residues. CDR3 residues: CATLSIPGTESSYEQYF. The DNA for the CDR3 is TGTGCCACCCTATCTATACCCGGGACAGAAAGCTCCTACGAGCAGTACTTC.

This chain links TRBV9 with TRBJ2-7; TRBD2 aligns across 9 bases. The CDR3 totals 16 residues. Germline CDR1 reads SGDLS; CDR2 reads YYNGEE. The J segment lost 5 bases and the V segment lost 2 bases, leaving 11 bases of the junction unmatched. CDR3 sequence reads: CASSVTPAGGRNEQYF. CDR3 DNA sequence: TGTGCCAGCAGCGTTACCCCGGCGGGAGGGAGAAACGAGCAGTACTTC.

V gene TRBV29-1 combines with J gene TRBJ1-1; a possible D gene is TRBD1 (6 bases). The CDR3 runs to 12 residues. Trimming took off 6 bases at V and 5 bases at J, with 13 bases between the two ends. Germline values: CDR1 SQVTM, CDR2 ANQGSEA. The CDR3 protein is CSVDRWRTEAFF. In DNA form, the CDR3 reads TGCAGCGTAGACAGGTGGCGGACTGAAGCTTTCTTT. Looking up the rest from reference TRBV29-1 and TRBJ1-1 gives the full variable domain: SAVISQKPSRDICQRGTSLTIQCQVDSQVTMMFWYRQQPGQSLTLIATANQGSEATYESGFVIDKFPISRPNLTFSTLTVSNMSPEDSSIYLCSVDRWRTEAFFGQGTRLTVV.